The 2 T cell receptor beta chains in this list originate from one sample, sequenced in a study of blood T cell repertoires in COVID-19. TCRdb keeps only in-frame clones here, not all; method: immunoSEQ multiplex PCR. Among about 350,000 clones listed, around nine tenths were seen once. Sample: PBMCs or T cells enriched from blood (not recorded which). These receptors were taken from a woman aged 25 to 39 who had been exposed to COVID-19.

This clone was observed once. The chain couples TRBV7-2 to TRBJ2-3; D gene unclear. The V and J ends lost 1 base and 4 bases respectively, with 9 bases between them. Germline CDR1 and CDR2: SGHTA and FQGNSA. This CDR3 spans 14 amino acids. CDR3 in DNA: TGTGCCAGCAGCTTAGAAGCGTGGGCAGATACGCAGTATTTT. Amino acid sequence: CASSLEAWADTQYF.

The chain employs TRBV11-2 and TRBJ2-3; D is possibly TRBD2 (5 bases). In germline, CDR1 is SGHAT, CDR2 FQNNGV. V dropped 5 bases and J dropped 0 bases, with 18 bases sitting between them. CDR3 length equals 17 residues. CDR3 region: CASSPGGGLASTDTQYF. CDR3 DNA sequence: TGTGCCAGCAGCCCGGGTGGCGGGCTAGCTAGCACAGATACGCAGTATTTT.